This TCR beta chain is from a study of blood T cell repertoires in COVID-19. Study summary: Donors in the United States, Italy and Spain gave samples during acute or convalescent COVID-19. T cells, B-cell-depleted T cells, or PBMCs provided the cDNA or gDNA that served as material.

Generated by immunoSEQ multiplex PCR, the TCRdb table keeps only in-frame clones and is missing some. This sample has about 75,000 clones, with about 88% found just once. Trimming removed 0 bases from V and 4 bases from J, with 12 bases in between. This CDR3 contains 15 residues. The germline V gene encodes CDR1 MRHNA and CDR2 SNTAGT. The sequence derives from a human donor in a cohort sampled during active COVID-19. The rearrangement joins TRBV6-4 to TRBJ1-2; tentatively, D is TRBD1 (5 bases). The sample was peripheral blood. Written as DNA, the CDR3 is TGTGCCAGCAGTGACTCCGCGACAGCCACCTATGGCTACACCTTC. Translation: CASSDSATATYGYTF.